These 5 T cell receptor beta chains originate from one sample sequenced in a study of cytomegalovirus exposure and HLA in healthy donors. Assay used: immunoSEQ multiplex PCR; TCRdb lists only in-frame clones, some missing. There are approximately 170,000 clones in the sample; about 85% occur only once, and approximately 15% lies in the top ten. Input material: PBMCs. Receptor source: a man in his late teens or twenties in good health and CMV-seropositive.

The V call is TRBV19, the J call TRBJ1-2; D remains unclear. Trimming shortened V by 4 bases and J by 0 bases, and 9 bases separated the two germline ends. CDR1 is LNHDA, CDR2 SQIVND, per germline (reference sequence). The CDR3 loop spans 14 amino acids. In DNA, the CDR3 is TGTGCCAGTAGTAGGCAACAATCTAACTATGGCTACACCTTC. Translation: CASSRQQSNYGYTF.

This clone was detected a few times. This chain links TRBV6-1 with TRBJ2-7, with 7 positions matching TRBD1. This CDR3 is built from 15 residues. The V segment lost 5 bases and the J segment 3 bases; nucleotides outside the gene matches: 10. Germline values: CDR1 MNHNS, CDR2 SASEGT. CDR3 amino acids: CASSPQGQTDYEQYF. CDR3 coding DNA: TGTGCCAGCAGTCCCCAGGGACAGACCGACTACGAGCAGTACTTC.

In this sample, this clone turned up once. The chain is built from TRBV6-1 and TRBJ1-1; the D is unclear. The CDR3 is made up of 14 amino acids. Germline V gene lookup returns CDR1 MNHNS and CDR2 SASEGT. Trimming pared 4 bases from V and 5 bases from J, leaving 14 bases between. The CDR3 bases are TGTGCCAGCAGTGCCGGACCGGGATGGACTGAAGCTTTCTTT. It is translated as CASSAGPGWTEAFF.

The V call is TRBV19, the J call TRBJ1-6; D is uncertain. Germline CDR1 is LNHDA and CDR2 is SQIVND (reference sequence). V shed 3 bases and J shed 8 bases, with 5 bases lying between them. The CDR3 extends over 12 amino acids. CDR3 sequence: CASSMGDSPLHF. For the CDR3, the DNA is TGTGCCAGTAGTATGGGAGATTCACCCCTCCACTTT.

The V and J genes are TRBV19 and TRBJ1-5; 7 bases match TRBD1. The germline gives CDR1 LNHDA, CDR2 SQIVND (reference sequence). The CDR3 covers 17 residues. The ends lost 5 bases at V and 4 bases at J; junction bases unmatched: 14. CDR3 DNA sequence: TGTGCCAGTAGTCCGGGGGACAGAGGAGGTTCGAATCAGCCCCAGCATTTT. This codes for CASSPGDRGGSNQPQHF. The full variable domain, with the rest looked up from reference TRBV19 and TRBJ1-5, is DGGITQSPKYLFRKEGQNVTLSCEQNLNHDAMYWYRQDPGQGLRLIYYSQIVNDFQKGDIAEGYSVSREKKESFPLTVTSAQKNPTAFYLCASSPGDRGGSNQPQHFGDGTRLSIL.